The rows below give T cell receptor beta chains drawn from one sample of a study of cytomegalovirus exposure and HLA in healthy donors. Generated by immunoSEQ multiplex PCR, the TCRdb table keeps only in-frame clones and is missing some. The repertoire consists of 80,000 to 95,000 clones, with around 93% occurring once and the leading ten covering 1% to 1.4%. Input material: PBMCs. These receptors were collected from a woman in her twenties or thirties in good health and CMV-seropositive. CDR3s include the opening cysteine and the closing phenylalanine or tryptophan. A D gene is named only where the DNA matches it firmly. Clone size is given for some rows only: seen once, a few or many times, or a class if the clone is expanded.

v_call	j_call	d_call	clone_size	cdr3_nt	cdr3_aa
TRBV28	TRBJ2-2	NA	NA	TGTGCCAGCAGTTTATATCGGGTACGGAGGACCGGGGAGCTGTTTTTT	CASSLYRVRRTGELFF
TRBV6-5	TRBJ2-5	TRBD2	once	TGTGCCAGCAGTACAGCGGGAGAAAAGACCCAGTACTTC	CASSTAGEKTQYF
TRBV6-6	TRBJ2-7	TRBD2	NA	TGTGCCAGCAGTTACTTTCCTAGCGGATACGAGCAGTACTTC	CASSYFPSGYEQYF
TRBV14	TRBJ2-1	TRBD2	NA	TGTGCCAGCAGCCAAGGACTAGCGGGAGGTGAGCAGTTCTTC	CASSQGLAGGEQFF
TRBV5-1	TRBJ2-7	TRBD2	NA	TGCGCCAGCAGCTTGACTAGCGGGAGCTCCGTCTACGAGCAGTACTTC	CASSLTSGSSVYEQYF
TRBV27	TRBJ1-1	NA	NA	TGTGCCAGCAGTTTTCGGGGGGAGAACACTGAAGCTTTCTTT	CASSFRGENTEAFF
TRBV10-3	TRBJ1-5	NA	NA	TGTGCCATCAGTGAGTCTCGGAGCAATCAGCCCCAGCATTTT	CAISESRSNQPQHF
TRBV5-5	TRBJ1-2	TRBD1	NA	TGTGCCAGCAGCTTATATCAGGGGGTAAACTATGGCTACACCTTC	CASSLYQGVNYGYTF
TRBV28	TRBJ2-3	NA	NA	TGTGCCAGCATGGGGGGAAGTGGCACAGATACGCAGTATTTT	CASMGGSGTDTQYF
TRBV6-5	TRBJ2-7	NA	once	TGTGCCAGCAGCCGGACTACCTACGAGCAGTACTTC	CASSRTTYEQYF
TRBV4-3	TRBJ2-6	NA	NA	TGCGCCAGCAGCCAAGATCGGCCCGGGACTGGGGCCAACGTCCTGACTTTC	CASSQDRPGTGANVLTF
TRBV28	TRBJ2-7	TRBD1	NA	TGTGCCAGCAGTTTATGGAAACAGGGGGCCCAAGAGCAGTACTTC	CASSLWKQGAQEQYF
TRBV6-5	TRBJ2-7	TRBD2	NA	TGTGCCAGCAGGACCGGGACTAGCGGCTCCTACGAGCAGTACTTC	CASRTGTSGSYEQYF
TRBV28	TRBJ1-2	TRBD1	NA	TGTGCCAGCAGTACACCTCCCGGGACAGGGGACTATGGCTACACCTTC	CASSTPPGTGDYGYTF
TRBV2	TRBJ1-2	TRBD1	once	TGTGCCAGCAGGACGGACAGGGGTGGGGGTGTTAACTATGGCTACACCTTC	CASRTDRGGGVNYGYTF
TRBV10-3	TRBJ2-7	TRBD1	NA	TGTGCCATCAGTGCGGACAGGGGATCAAGCGAGCAGTACTTC	CAISADRGSSEQYF
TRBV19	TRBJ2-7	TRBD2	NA	TGTGCCAGTAGTCCGTCGGCGGGAGCGGGGCAGTACTTC	CASSPSAGAGQYF
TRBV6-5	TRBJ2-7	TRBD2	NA	TGTGCCAGCAGTTATAGCGGGACCTCTTCCTACGAGCAGTACTTC	CASSYSGTSSYEQYF
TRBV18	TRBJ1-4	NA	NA	TGTGCCAGCTCATCCGTGCCGGGTAATGAAAAACTGTTTTTT	CASSSVPGNEKLFF
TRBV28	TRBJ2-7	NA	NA	TGTGCCAGCAGTCTCCTTACAGCTACCTACGAGCAGTACTTC	CASSLLTATYEQYF
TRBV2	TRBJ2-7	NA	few	TGTGCCAGCACTTCTAACGCCTACGAGCAGTACTTC	CASTSNAYEQYF
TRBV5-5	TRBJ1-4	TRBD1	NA	TGTGCCAGCAGCAGGGGGCCGGGTGAAAAACTGTTTTTT	CASSRGPGEKLFF
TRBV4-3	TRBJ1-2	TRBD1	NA	TGCGCCAGCAGCCAGGAGGACAGGGGACATGGCTACACCTTC	CASSQEDRGHGYTF
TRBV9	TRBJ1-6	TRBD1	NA	TGTGCCAGCAGCGTAGGGCGGACAGGGGAATATAATTCACCCCTCCACTTT	CASSVGRTGEYNSPLHF
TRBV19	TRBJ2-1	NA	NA	TGTGCCAGTAGTATATCCCAGAACAATGAGCAGTTCTTC	CASSISQNNEQFF
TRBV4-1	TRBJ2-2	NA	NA	TGCGCCAGCAGCCAAGTTACAGGGTTGTACACCGGGGAGCTGTTTTTT	CASSQVTGLYTGELFF
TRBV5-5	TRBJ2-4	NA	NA	TGTGCCAGCACAGGTGGACAGGGCGGGGGCAAAAACATTCAGTACTTC	CASTGGQGGGKNIQYF